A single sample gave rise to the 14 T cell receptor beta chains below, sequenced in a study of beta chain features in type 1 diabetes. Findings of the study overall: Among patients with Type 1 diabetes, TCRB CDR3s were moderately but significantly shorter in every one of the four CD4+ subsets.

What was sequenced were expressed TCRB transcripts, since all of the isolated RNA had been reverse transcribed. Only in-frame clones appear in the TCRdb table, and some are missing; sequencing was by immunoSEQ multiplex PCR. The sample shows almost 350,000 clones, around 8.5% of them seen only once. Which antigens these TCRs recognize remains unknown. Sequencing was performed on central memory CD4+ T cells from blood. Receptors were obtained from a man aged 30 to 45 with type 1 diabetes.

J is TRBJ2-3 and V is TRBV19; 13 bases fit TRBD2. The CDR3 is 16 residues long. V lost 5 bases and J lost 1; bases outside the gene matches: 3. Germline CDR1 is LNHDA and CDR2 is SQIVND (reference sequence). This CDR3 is CASSPGTSGGTDTQYF. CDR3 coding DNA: TGTGCCAGTAGTCCGGGGACTAGCGGGGGCACAGATACGCAGTATTTT.

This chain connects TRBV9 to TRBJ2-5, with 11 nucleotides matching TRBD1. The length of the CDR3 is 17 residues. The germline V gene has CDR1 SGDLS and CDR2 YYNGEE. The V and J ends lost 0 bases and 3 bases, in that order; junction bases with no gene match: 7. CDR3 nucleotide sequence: TGTGCCAGCAGCGTAGGTATGGGACAGGGGGTTGAAGAGACCCAGTACTTC. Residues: CASSVGMGQGVEETQYF.

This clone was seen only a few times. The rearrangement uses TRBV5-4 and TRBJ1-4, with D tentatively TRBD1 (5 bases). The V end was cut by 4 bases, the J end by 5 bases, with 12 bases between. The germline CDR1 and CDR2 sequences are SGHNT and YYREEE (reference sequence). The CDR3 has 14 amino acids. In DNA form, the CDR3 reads TGTGCCAGCAGCACCGGGACGGAGAATGAAAAACTGTTTTTT. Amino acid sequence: CASSTGTENEKLFF.

CDR3 sequence (DNA): TGTGCCAGCACCCGGGACAGGGGAAATTCACCCCTCCACTTT. Translated: CASTRDRGNSPLHF. V gene TRBV6-5 combines with J gene TRBJ1-6, with 10 bases identical to TRBD1. J gave up 7 bases and V 7 bases, and 4 bases lay outside the gene matches. This CDR3 has 14 residues. Germline CDR1 is MNHEY and CDR2 is SVGAGI.

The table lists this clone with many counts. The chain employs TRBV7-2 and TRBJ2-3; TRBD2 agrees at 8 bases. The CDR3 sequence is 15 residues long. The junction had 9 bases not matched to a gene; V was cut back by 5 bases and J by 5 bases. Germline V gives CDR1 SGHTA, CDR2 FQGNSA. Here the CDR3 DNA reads TGTGCCAGCAGCGCCAACGGGGGGGGAGAAGATACGCAGTATTTT. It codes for CASSANGGGEDTQYF.

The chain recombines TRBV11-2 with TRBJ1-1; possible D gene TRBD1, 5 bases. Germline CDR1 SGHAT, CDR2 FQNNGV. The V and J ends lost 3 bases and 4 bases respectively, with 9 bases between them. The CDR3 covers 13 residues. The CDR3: CASSLTGVTEAFF. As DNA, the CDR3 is TGTGCCAGCAGCTTGACGGGGGTCACTGAAGCTTTCTTT.

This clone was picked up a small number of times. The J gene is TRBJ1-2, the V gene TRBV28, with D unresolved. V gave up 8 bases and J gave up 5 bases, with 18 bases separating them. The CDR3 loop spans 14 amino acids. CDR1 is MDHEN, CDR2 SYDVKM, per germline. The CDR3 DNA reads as TGTGCCAGCCTTTCCGCTGGGATGGGGTATGGCTACACCTTC. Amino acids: CASLSAGMGYGYTF.

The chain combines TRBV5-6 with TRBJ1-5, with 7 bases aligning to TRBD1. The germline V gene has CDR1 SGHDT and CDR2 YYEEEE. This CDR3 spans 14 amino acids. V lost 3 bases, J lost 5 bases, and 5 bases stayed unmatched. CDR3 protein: CASSSAGGYQPQHF. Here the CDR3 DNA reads TGTGCCAGCAGCTCCGCAGGGGGGTATCAGCCCCAGCATTTT.

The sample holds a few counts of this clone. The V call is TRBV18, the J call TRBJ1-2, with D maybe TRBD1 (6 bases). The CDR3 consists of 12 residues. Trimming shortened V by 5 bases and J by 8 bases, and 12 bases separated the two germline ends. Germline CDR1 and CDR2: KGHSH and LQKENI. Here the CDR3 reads CASSSNREGYTF. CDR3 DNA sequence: TGTGCCAGCTCATCGAACAGGGAGGGCTACACCTTC. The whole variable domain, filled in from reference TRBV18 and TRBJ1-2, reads NAGVMQNPRHLVRRRGQEARLRCSPMKGHSHVYWYRQLPEEGLKFMVYLQKENIIDESGMPKERFSAEFPKEGPSILRIQQVVRGDSAAYFCASSSNREGYTFGSGTRLTVV.

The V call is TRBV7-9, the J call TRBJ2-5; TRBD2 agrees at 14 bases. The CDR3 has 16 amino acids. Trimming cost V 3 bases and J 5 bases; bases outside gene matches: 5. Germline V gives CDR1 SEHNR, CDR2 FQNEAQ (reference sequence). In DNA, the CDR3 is TGTGCCAGCAGCTTTTCGACTAGCGGGGGGGCGGAGACCCAGTACTTC. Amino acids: CASSFSTSGGAETQYF.

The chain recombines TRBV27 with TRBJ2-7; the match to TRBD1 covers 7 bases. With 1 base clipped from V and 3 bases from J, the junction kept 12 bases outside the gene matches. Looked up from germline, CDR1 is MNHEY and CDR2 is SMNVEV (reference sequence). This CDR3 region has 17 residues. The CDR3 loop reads CASSLYPSDRVVYEQYF. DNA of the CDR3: TGTGCCAGCAGTTTATACCCCTCTGACAGGGTGGTCTACGAGCAGTACTTC.

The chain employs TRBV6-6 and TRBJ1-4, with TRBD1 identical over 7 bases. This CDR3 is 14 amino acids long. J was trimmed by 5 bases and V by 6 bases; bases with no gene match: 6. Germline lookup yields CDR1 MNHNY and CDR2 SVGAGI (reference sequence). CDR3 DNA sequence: TGTGCCAGCAGAAGGGACAGTGAGAATGAAAAACTGTTTTTT. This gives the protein CASRRDSENEKLFF.

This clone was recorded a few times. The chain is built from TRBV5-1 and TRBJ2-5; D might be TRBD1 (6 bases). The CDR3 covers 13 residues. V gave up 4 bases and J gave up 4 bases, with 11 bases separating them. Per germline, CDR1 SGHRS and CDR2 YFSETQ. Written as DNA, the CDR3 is TGCGCCAGCAGCGCCGGACAGCTAGAGACCCAGTACTTC. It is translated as CASSAGQLETQYF.

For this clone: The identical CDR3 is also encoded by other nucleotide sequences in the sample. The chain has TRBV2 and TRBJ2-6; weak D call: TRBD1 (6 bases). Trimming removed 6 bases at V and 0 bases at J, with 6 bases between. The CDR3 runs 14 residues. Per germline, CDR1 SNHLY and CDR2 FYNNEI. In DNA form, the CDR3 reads TGTGCCAGCAGACAGGGCTCTGGGGCCAACGTCCTGACTTTC. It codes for CASRQGSGANVLTF.